These T cell receptor beta chains were read from a single sample in a study of T cells after yellow fever vaccination. MiXCR, run by TCRdb on the 5' RACE reads, gives a single entry per CDR3 protein. Counted here are a few hundred thousand distinct CDR3 sequences, more than 5.5% occurring once; the ten biggest clones make up 15%. The specimen comprised PBMCs, sampled 5 days after the yellow fever booster vaccination. All receptors derive from a man under 40 who received the YFV17D yellow fever vaccine. CDR3s include the opening cysteine and the closing phenylalanine or tryptophan. Each record gives: V gene, CDR3 length, D gene, clone size, J gene, CDR3 DNA, CDR3 protein. D genes are given only for firm matches. The listing skips clone size in some rows; elsewhere it reads once, few, many or a size class.

>TRBV5-1|18|TRBD2|many|TRBJ2-3
TGCGCCAGCAGCCATATCTCGACTAGCGGGACCACCACAGATACGCAGTATTTT
CASSHISTSGTTTDTQYF
>TRBV5-1|14|-|few|TRBJ2-7
TGCGCCAGCAGCTTGCGACAGCCGACCTACGAGCAGTACTTC
CASSLRQPTYEQYF
>TRBV29-1|12|-|many|TRBJ2-2
TGCAGCGTTGAAGAACGGGCCGGGGAGCTGTTTTTT
CSVEERAGELFF
>TRBV29-1|14|-|-|TRBJ2-6
TGCAGCGTTGGGCTCCACTCTGGGGCCAACGTCCTGACTTTC
CSVGLHSGANVLTF
>TRBV20-1|15|TRBD2|-|TRBJ2-1
TGCAGTGCTTCCTTTTGGGAGGGCCCAGGCAATGAGCAGTTCTTC
CSASFWEGPGNEQFF
>TRBV5-1|17|TRBD2|few|TRBJ2-3
TGCGCCAGCGGCTCCTCCTCTAGCGGGAGTAGTGGCGATACGCAGTATTTT
CASGSSSSGSSGDTQYF
>TRBV9|16|TRBD2|many|TRBJ2-5
TGTGCCAGCAGAGTTCCTAGCGGGATGCGAGAAGAGACCCAGTACTTC
CASRVPSGMREETQYF
>TRBV19|14|-|-|TRBJ2-7
TGTGCCAGTAGTATAGTTCTCGGCAAGGTCGAGCAGTACTTC
CASSIVLGKVEQYF
>TRBV30|15|-|few|TRBJ2-6
TGTGCCTCCCCGGGACGCCGCTATGGGGCCAACGTCCTGACTTTC
CASPGRRYGANVLTF
>TRBV11-2|14|-|-|TRBJ1-4
TGTGCCAGCAGCCGAGGGGGAGTCGCTGAAAAACTGTTTTTT
CASSRGGVAEKLFF
>TRBV20-1|14|-|many|TRBJ2-2
TGCAGTGCTAGAATAGTGGGGAACACCGGGGAGCTGTTTTTT
CSARIVGNTGELFF
>TRBV20-1|15|TRBD2|-|TRBJ2-7
TGCAGTGCTAGAGTTGGGACTAGCTCCTCCCCCGAGCAGTACTTC
CSARVGTSSSPEQYF
>TRBV11-1|13|TRBD1|-|TRBJ1-6
TGTGCCAGCAGCGCCAGGGGGAGGACACCCCTCCACTTT
CASSARGRTPLHF
>TRBV19|13|-|-|TRBJ2-1
TGTGCCAGTAGTATCCCCCCGTCCAATGAGCAGTTCTTC
CASSIPPSNEQFF
>TRBV7-8|16|TRBD2|-|TRBJ2-3
TGTGCCAGCAGCTTGTGGCTAGCGGGACTCACAGATACGCAGTATTTT
CASSLWLAGLTDTQYF
>TRBV28|15|TRBD2|few|TRBJ2-5
TGTGCCAGCAGTTTTCGTGGCGGGAGTAGAGAGACCCAGTACTTC
CASSFRGGSRETQYF
>TRBV29-1|14|TRBD1|many|TRBJ2-1
TGCAGCGGGGCGTCCCGGGACAGGGGCGGTGAGCAGTTCTTC
CSGASRDRGGEQFF
>TRBV6-2/TRBV6-3|21|TRBD2|few|TRBJ2-3
TGTGCCAGCAGTTACCCGGACCCGACTAGCGGGAGGGCCCAGAGGACAGATACGCAGTATTTT
CASSYPDPTSGRAQRTDTQYF